The 23 T cell receptor beta chains reported below all come from one sample, sequenced in a study of OX40 agonist ivuxolimab in advanced cancers. The library was prepared using the immunoSEQ multiplex PCR assay. Entries here come from immuneACCESS through TCRdb and include only in-frame sequences with V and J called. Some clones fail to appear in such tables; in the studies checked, an unresolved V gene covers under half of the shortfall, and the cause of the remainder is unknown. This sample comprises 43,000 or so clones, around nine tenths of them detected only once. Roughly 13% of the sample comes from the top ten. The sample here was CD4+ or CD8+ T cells sorted from blood, taken in a trial of the OX40 agonist ivuxolimab. The receptor set was obtained from an adult with an advanced solid tumor such as melanoma, head and neck, liver or kidney cancer.

Details on this clone: The same CDR3 is also encoded by other DNA sequences in this sample. The chain employs TRBV18 and TRBJ2-7; D is unresolved. Trimming left V 0 bases short and J 4 bases short, with 7 bases between. Germline V gene data show CDR1 as KGHSH and CDR2 as LQKENI. The CDR3 length is 13 residues. The CDR3 DNA reads as TGTGCCAGCTCACCACCACCAGGTTACGAGCAGTACTTC. Protein: CASSPPPGYEQYF.

This sequence joins TRBV5-1 and TRBJ2-7; 10 bases align to TRBD2. Germline-derived CDR1 and CDR2 are SGHRS and YFSETQ. The ends lost 4 bases at V and 5 bases at J; junction bases unmatched: 9. This CDR3 contains 15 residues. CDR3 sequence reads: CASSPKREGRNEQYF. In nucleotides, the CDR3 is TGCGCCAGCAGCCCAAAGCGGGAGGGCCGGAACGAGCAGTACTTC.

This clone was seen just once. The V gene is TRBV28, the J gene TRBJ2-7, with 8 bases lining up with TRBD1. This CDR3 has 16 residues. The trim removed 5 bases at V and 3 bases at J, leaving 12 bases unmatched. Germline CDR1 is MDHEN and CDR2 is SYDVKM. For the CDR3, the DNA is TGTGCCAGCAGTACCTCCCGGACAGGGAGTTTCTACGAGCAGTACTTC. Residues: CASSTSRTGSFYEQYF.

V is TRBV5-1 and J is TRBJ1-3; perhaps TRBD1 as D (5 bases). Germline V gene data show CDR1 as SGHRS and CDR2 as YFSETQ. CDR3 length equals 14 residues. Trimming shortened V by 4 bases and J by 8 bases, and 16 bases separated the two germline ends. CDR3 sequence reads: CASSTGPFGDTIYF. The CDR3 DNA sequence: TGCGCCAGCAGCACGGGACCCTTCGGGGACACCATATATTTT.

The chain has TRBV7-3 and TRBJ2-1; TRBD2 matches 7 bases. Germline lookup yields CDR1 SGHTA and CDR2 FQGTGA. The CDR3 length is 16 residues. With V trimmed by 0 bases and J by 6 bases, 8 bases remained unmatched. The CDR3 protein is CASSLTIGTKGNEQFF. The DNA for the CDR3 is TGTGCCAGCAGCTTAACAATTGGGACTAAGGGCAATGAGCAGTTCTTC.

For the CDR3, the DNA is TGTGCCAGCAGCCTCGGGTGGGGGACGAGGGGCTACAATGAGCAGTTCTTC. This sequence encodes CASSLGWGTRGYNEQFF. The V and J genes are TRBV5-4 and TRBJ2-1; either TRBD1 or TRBD2 may fit D (5 bases each). The germline V gene has CDR1 SGHNT and CDR2 YYREEE (reference sequence). This CDR3 has 17 residues. V was clipped by 4 bases and J by 3 bases, with 20 bases between them.

The chain carries TRBV19 and TRBJ2-2; 9 nucleotides align to TRBD2. After removal of 6 bases from V and 7 bases from J, the junction contained 9 bases not matched to a gene. The length of the CDR3 is 15 residues. CDR1 and CDR2 (germline): LNHDA, SQIVND (reference sequence). The CDR3 spells CASSSGGQGIGELFF. The CDR3 DNA reads as TGTGCCAGTAGCAGCGGGGGGCAGGGTATCGGGGAGCTGTTTTTT.

This clone turned up a few times. This chain uses TRBV19 with TRBJ1-5, with 9 bases fitting TRBD1. This CDR3 is 16 amino acids long. V shed 9 bases, J shed 1 base, and the junction held 10 bases outside the gene matches. Germline assignment: CDR1 LNHDA and CDR2 SQIVND (reference sequence). This CDR3 reads CASRRRQGVSNQPQHF. For the CDR3, the DNA is TGTGCCAGCAGACGCCGACAGGGGGTAAGCAATCAGCCCCAGCATTTT. The entire variable domain, with the rest obtained from reference TRBV19 and TRBJ1-5, is as follows: DGGITQSPKYLFRKEGQNVTLSCEQNLNHDAMYWYRQDPGQGLRLIYYSQIVNDFQKGDIAEGYSVSREKKESFPLTVTSAQKNPTAFYLCASRRRQGVSNQPQHFGDGTRLSIL.

The chain has TRBV14 and TRBJ2-7; TRBD1 matches at 9 bases. This CDR3 has 15 residues. J was trimmed by 4 bases and V by 1 base; bases with no gene match: 5. Germline assignment: CDR1 SGHDN and CDR2 FVKESK. The CDR3 DNA follows: TGTGCCAGCAGCCAAGGGGCACAGGGGGCATACGAGCAGTACTTC. Amino acid sequence: CASSQGAQGAYEQYF. Looking up the rest from reference TRBV14 and TRBJ2-7 gives the full variable domain: EAGVTQFPSHSVIEKGQTVTLRCDPISGHDNLYWYRRVMGKEIKFLLHFVKESKQDESGMPNNRFLAERTGGTYSTLKVQPAELEDSGVYFCASSQGAQGAYEQYFGPGTRLTVT.

The V gene is TRBV27, the J gene TRBJ1-3; TRBD1 is a possible D gene (6 bases). V lost 4 bases and J lost 1, with 8 bases in between. The CDR3 covers 14 residues. Germline values: CDR1 MNHEY, CDR2 SMNVEV (reference sequence). CDR3 coding DNA: TGTGCCAGCAGTTCACAGGGTTCTGGAAACACCATATATTTT. It translates to CASSSQGSGNTIYF.

This rearrangement joins TRBV5-1 to TRBJ1-4; 7 bases agree with TRBD1. The ends lost 0 bases at V and 2 bases at J; junction bases unmatched: 4. CDR1 is SGHRS, CDR2 YFSETQ, per germline. The CDR3 runs 16 residues. This CDR3 is CASSLGGGTTNEKLFF. CDR3 DNA sequence: TGCGCCAGCAGCTTGGGAGGGGGCACGACTAATGAAAAACTGTTTTTT.

This clone was seen once. The chain has TRBV30 and TRBJ1-4; D is ambiguous. V lost 0 bases and J lost 2, with 13 bases in between. The germline gives CDR1 GTSNPN, CDR2 SVGIG (reference sequence). The CDR3 extends over 16 amino acids. The CDR3 here is CAWSVAHRRTNEKLFF. The CDR3 bases are TGTGCCTGGAGTGTTGCTCACCGGCGGACTAATGAAAAACTGTTTTTT.

To note about this clone: Mismatch with germline at one junction end may stem from a read error. This chain links TRBV6-1 with TRBJ1-3; D gene uncertain. Germline CDR1 is MNHNS and CDR2 is SASEGT. The CDR3 length is 13 residues. CDR3 nucleotide sequence: TGTGCCAGCAGTAAAGCGCCTCGAAACACCATATATTTT. The encoded protein is CASSKAPRNTIYF.

The chain has TRBV5-1 and TRBJ2-4; no clear D. CDR1 SGHRS and CDR2 YFSETQ come from the germline V gene. The CDR3 runs to 18 residues. The ends were cut back, 0 bases at V and 11 bases at J, with 27 bases in the middle. CDR3 in amino acids: CASSLVVGSNTQKVVQYF. Written as DNA, the CDR3 is TGCGCCAGCAGCTTGGTTGTGGGATCGAATACCCAAAAAGTGGTTCAGTACTTC.

Notes on this clone: The junction departs from the called germline gene at one end, perhaps through a read error. The gene calls are TRBV6-5 and TRBJ2-2, with TRBD1 identical over 7 bases. The germline CDR1 and CDR2 sequences are MNHEY and SVGAGI. The CDR3 extends over 15 amino acids. CDR3: CASSDSKQGLGELFF. CDR3 coding DNA: TGTGCCAGCAGTGACTCGAAACAGGGGCTCGGGGAGCTGTTTTTT.

The chain is built from TRBV4-1 and TRBJ2-2; D unclear. With 0 bases removed from V and 8 bases from J, the gap between germline ends came to 4 bases. The CDR3 sequence is 12 residues long. Germline CDR1 is MGHRA and CDR2 is YSYEKL. Here the CDR3 DNA reads TGCGCCAGCAGCCAAGATCTAGGGGAGCTGTTTTTT. Amino acid sequence: CASSQDLGELFF.

The CDR3 sequence: CASSYQQAANTEAFF. CDR3 sequence (DNA): TGTGCCAGCAGTTATCAACAGGCGGCGAACACTGAAGCTTTCTTT. The genes are TRBV2 and TRBJ1-1, with D possibly TRBD1 on 5 matching bases. V dropped 5 bases and J dropped 1 base, with 14 bases sitting between them. CDR3 size: 15 residues. The germline CDR1 and CDR2 sequences are SNHLY and FYNNEI.

The chain employs TRBV7-2 and TRBJ1-1, with 10 bases aligning to TRBD1. With V trimmed by 1 base and J by 7 bases, 3 bases remained unmatched. Germline CDR1 and CDR2: SGHTA and FQGNSA. The CDR3 consists of 14 residues. DNA for the CDR3: TGTGCCAGCAGCTTAGGGGGACAGGGGATTGAAGCTTTCTTT. It codes for CASSLGGQGIEAFF.

The V and J genes are TRBV7-2 and TRBJ1-5; D unclear. The CDR3 has 14 amino acids. The germline V and J ends were trimmed by 5 bases and 4 bases, with 12 bases remaining between them. Looked up from germline, CDR1 is SGHTA and CDR2 is FQGNSA. The CDR3 spells CASSRDPRNQPQHF. CDR3 in DNA: TGTGCCAGCAGCCGAGACCCGCGAAATCAGCCCCAGCATTTT.

There are a few counts of this clone. The V call is TRBV4-2, the J call TRBJ2-1, with a tentative D call TRBD2 (5 bases). Germline V CDR1 and CDR2: LGHNA, YNFKEQ. The ends were cut back, 0 bases at V and 4 bases at J, with 10 bases in the middle. This CDR3 has 15 residues. The CDR3 sequence is CASSQDPGGYNEQFF. DNA of the CDR3: TGTGCCAGCAGCCAAGATCCCGGCGGGTACAATGAGCAGTTCTTC.

The V and J genes are TRBV28 and TRBJ2-1, with 10 bases matching TRBD2. The CDR3 has 17 residues. Germline V lookup: CDR1 MDHEN, CDR2 SYDVKM. Unmatched junction bases numbered 15, after V lost 11 bases and J lost 2 bases. The CDR3 sequence: CAVTTSGSRRPYNEQFF. The CDR3 coding sequence is TGTGCCGTAACGACTAGCGGGTCTAGGCGTCCCTACAATGAGCAGTTCTTC.

The CDR3 here is CASSLGQNYGYTF. For the CDR3, the DNA is TGTGCCAGCAGTTTAGGGCAGAACTATGGCTACACCTTC. This chain uses TRBV28 with TRBJ1-2, with no clear D. Per germline, CDR1 MDHEN and CDR2 SYDVKM. The V gene lost 2 bases and the J gene lost 2 bases, with 6 bases spanning the gap. The CDR3 has 13 amino acids.

The chain links TRBV6-5 to TRBJ1-1; D is unclear. Trimming pared 6 bases from V and 1 base from J, leaving 6 bases between. Germline assignment: CDR1 MNHEY and CDR2 SVGAGI. CDR3 length equals 12 residues. The CDR3 spells CASRPTNTEAFF. As DNA, the CDR3 is TGTGCCAGCAGACCCACGAACACTGAAGCTTTCTTT.